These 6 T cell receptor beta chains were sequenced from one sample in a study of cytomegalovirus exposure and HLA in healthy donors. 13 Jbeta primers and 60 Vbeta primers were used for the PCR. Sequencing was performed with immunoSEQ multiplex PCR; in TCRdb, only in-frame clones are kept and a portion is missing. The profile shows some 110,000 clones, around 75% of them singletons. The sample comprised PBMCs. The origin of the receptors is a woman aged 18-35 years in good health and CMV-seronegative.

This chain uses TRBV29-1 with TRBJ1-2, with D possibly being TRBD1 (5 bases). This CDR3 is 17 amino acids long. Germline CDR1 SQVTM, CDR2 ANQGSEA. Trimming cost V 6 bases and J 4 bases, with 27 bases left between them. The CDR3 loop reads CSVSLLSDSDILYGYTF. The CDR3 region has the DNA TGCAGCGTCAGCCTCTTATCCGACAGTGATATCCTCTATGGCTACACCTTC.

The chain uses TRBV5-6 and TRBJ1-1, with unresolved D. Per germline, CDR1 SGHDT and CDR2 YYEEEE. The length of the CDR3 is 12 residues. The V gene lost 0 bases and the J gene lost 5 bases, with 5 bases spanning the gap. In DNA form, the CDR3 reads TGTGCCAGCAGCTTGGACGGGACTGAAGCTTTCTTT. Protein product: CASSLDGTEAFF.

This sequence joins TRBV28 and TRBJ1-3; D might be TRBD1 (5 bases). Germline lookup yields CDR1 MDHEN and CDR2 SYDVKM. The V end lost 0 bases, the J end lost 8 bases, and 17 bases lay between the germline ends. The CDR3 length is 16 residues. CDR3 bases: TGTGCCAGCAGTTTATGGGGGCTTAAATCGGGGGACACCATATATTTT. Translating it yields CASSLWGLKSGDTIYF.

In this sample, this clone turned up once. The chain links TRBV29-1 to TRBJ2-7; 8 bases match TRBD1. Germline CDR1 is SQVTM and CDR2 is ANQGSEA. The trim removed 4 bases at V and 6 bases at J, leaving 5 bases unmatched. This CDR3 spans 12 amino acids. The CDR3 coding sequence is TGCAGCGTTGGGCAGGGGGCGGGCGAGCAGTACTTC. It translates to CSVGQGAGEQYF.

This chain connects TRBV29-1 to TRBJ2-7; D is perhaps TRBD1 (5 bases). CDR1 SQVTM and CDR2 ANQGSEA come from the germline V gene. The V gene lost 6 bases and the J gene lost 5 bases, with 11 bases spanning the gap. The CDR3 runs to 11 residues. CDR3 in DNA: TGCAGCGTCGAACTGGGGCACGAGCAGTACTTC. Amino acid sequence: CSVELGHEQYF.

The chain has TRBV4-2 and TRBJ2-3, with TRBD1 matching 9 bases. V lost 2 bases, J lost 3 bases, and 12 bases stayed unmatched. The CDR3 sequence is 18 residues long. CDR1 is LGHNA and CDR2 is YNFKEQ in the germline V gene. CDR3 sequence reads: CASSQLTRDRVVTDTQYF. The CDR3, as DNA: TGTGCCAGCAGCCAACTAACCCGGGACAGGGTGGTAACAGATACGCAGTATTTT.